The T cell receptor beta chain under discussion was sequenced for a study of T cells in Graves' hyperthyroidism and ophthalmopathy. Findings of the study overall: Onset of ophthalmopathy came a median around 7.1 months after the model predicted it. Blood shared most expanded thyroid clonotypes above 0.001.

Germline lookup yields CDR1 SGHDN and CDR2 FVKESK. The length of the CDR3 is 17 residues. Trimming cost V 5 bases and J 4 bases; bases outside gene matches: 15. The CDR3 regions of TCR beta were amplified from RNA transcripts. First-round RT-PCR with HTBI primers amplified the TCR CDR3 region. TCRdb passed the multiplex PCR reads through MiXCR, listing each CDR3 protein once. The sample has approximately 430,000 distinct CDR3 sequences; roughly 14% are singletons. Not enrolled were patients with uncontrolled infection, other autoimmune disease, pregnancy or lactation. Diagnosing involved the use of clinical symptoms, serum thyroxine and TRAb, thyroid ultrasound and orbital computed tomography. In regard to this clonotype: Its specificity is unknown. This may be a read error, as it is one base from a much larger clone.

The TCR originated in a young woman with Graves' hyperthyroidism. The rearrangement joins TRBV14 to TRBJ1-1; TRBD1 aligns across 8 bases. The specimen sequenced was blood. CDR3 amino acids: CASSRFRQGTYGTEAFF. In nucleotides, the CDR3 is TGTGCCAGCAGCAGATTTAGACAGGGGACTTATGGCACTGAAGCTTTCTTT.